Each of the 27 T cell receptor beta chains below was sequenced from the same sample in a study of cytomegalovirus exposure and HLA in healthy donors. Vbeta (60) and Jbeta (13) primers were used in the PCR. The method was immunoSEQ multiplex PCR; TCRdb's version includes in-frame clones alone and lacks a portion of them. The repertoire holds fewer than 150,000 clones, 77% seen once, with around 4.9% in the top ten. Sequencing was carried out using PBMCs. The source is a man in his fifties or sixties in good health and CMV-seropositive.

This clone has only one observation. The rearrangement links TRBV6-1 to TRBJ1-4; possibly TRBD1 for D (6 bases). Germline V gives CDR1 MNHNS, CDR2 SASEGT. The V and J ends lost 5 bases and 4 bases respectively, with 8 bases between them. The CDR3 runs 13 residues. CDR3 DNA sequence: TGTGCCAGCAGTAGACAGGTTAATGAAAAACTGTTTTTT. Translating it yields CASSRQVNEKLFF.

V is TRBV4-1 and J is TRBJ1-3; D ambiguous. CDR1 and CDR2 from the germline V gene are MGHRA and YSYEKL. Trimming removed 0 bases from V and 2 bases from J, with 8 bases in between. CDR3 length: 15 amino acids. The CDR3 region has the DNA TGCGCCAGCAGCCAAGATATTCCAGCTGGAAACACCATATATTTT. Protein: CASSQDIPAGNTIYF.

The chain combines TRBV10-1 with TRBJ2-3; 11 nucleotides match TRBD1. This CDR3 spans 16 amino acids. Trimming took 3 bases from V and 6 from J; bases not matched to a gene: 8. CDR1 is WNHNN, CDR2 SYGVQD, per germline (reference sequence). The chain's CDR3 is CASSDYRTGGLDTQYF. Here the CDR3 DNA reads TGCGCCAGCAGTGATTACCGGACAGGGGGCTTGGATACGCAGTATTTT.

CDR3 region: CASHQYNQPQHF. The CDR3 region has the DNA TGTGCCAGCCATCAGTACAATCAGCCCCAGCATTTT. This sequence joins TRBV6-5 and TRBJ1-5, with D unresolved. Germline V gives CDR1 MNHEY, CDR2 SVGAGI. Deletions cut 8 bases from V and 3 bases from J, with 8 bases between. There are 12 residues in the CDR3.

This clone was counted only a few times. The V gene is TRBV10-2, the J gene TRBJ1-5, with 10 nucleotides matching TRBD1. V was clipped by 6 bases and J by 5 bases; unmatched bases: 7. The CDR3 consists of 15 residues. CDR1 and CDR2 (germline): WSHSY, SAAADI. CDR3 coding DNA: TGCGCCAGCAGCGTGGGACAGGGGAGCCATCAGCCCCAGCATTTT. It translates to CASSVGQGSHQPQHF.

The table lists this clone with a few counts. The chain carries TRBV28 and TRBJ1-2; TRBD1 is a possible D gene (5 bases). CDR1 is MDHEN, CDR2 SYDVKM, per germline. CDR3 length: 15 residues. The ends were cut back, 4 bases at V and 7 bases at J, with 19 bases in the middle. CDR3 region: CASSSSSWEGRGYTF. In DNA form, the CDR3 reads TGTGCCAGCAGTTCCTCCTCTTGGGAGGGACGTGGCTACACCTTC.

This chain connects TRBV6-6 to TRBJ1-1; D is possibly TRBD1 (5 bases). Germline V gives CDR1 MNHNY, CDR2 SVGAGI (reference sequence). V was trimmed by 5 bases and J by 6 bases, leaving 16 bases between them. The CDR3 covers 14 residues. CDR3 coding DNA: TGTGCCAGCAGTCACCCTTGGGGGGGAGCTGAAGCTTTCTTT. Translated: CASSHPWGGAEAFF.

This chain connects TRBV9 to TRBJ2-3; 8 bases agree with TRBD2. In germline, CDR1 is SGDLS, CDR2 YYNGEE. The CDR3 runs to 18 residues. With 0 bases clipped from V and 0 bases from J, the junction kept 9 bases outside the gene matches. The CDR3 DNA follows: TGTGCCAGCAGCGTAGACGAACTAGCGGTTAGCAGCACAGATACGCAGTATTTT. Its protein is CASSVDELAVSSTDTQYF.

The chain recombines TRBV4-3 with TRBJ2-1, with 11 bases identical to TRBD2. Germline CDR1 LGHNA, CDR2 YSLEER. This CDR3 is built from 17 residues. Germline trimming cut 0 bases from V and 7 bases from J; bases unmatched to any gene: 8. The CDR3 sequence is CASSQDRPGLAGNEQFF. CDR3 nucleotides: TGCGCCAGCAGCCAAGATAGGCCCGGACTAGCGGGTAATGAGCAGTTCTTC.

In DNA form, the CDR3 reads TGTGCCAGCAGCTTGGGTCCAGGGATATCGAATTCACCCCTCCACTTT. This gives the protein CASSLGPGISNSPLHF. The V gene is TRBV5-5, the J gene TRBJ1-6; D may be TRBD1 (5 bases). CDR3 length: 16 residues. The germline gives CDR1 SGHKS, CDR2 YYEKEE (reference sequence). With 0 bases removed from V and 7 bases from J, the gap between germline ends came to 14 bases.

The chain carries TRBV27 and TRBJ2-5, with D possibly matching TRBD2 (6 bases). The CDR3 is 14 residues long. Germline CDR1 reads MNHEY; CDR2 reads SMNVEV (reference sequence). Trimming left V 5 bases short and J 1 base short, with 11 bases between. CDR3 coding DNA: TGTGCCAGCAGTGCGACTAGTCTCCAAGAGACCCAGTACTTC. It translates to CASSATSLQETQYF.

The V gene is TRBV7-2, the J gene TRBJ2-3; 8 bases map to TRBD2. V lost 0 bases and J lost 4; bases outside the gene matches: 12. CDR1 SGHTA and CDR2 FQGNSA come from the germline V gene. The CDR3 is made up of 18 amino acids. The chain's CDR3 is CASSLAAMVGTRADTQYF. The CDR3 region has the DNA TGTGCCAGCAGCTTAGCGGCTATGGTAGGGACTAGGGCAGATACGCAGTATTTT.

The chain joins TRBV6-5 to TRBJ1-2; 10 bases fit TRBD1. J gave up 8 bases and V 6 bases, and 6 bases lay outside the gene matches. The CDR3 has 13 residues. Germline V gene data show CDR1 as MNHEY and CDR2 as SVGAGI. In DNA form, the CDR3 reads TGTGCCAGCAGCACGGGACAGGGGTACGGCTACACCTTC. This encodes CASSTGQGYGYTF.

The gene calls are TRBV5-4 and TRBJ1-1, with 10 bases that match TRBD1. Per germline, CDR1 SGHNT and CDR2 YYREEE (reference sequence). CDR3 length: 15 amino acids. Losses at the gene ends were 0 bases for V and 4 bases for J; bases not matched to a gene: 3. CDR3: CASSLEGTGATEAFF. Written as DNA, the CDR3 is TGTGCCAGCAGCTTGGAAGGGACAGGGGCCACTGAAGCTTTCTTT.

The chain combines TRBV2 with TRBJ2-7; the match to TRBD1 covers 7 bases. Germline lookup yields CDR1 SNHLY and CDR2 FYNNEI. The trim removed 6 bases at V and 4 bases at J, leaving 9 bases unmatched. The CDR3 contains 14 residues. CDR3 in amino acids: CASRDETGKYEQYF. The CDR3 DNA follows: TGTGCCAGCAGGGACGAGACAGGGAAGTACGAGCAGTACTTC.

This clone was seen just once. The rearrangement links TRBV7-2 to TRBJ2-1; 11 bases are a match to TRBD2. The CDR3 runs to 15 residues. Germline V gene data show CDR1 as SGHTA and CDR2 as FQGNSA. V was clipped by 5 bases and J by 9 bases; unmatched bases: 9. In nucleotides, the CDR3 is TGTGCCAGCAGCCCCACTAGCGGGAGAACGGTTGAGCAGTTCTTC. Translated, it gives CASSPTSGRTVEQFF.

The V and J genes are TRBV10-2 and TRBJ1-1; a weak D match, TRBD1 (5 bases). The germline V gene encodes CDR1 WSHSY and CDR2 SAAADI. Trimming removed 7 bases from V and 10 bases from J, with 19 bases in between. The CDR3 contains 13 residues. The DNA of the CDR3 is TGCGCCAGCACCCTACTTAGGGACGGGGGAGCTTTCTTT. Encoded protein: CASTLLRDGGAFF.

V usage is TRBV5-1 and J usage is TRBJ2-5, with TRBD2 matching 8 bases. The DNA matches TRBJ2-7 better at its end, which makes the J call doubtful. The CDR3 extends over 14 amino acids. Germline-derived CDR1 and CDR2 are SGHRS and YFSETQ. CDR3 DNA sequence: TGCGCCAGCAGGCCCCGGGAGGGGCAATACGAGCAGTACTTC. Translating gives CASRPREGQYEQYF.

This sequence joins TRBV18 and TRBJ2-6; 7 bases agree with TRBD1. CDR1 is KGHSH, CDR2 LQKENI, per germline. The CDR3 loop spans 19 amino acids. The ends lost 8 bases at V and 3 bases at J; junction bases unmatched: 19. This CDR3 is CASGPERTGFSGGANVLTF. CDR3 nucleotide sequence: TGTGCCAGCGGCCCGGAGAGGACAGGTTTTTCTGGTGGGGCCAACGTCCTGACTTTC.

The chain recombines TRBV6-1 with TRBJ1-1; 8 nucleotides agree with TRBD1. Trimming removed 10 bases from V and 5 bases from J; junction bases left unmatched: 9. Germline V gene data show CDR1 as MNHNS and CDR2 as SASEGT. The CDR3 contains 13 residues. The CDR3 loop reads CATRQGLGTEAFF. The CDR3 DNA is TGTGCCACCCGACAGGGGCTCGGAACTGAAGCTTTCTTT.

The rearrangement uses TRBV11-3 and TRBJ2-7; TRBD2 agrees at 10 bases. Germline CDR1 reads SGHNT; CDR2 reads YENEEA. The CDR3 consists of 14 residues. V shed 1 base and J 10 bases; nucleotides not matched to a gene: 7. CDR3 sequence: CASSLGLAGNTQYF. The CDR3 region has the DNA TGTGCCAGCAGCTTAGGACTAGCGGGCAACACACAGTACTTC.

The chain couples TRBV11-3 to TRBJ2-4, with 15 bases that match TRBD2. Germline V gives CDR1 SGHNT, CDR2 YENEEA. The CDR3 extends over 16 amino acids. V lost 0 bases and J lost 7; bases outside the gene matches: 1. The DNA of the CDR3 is TGTGCCAGCAGCTTAGATGGGACTAGCGGGAGGAACATTCAGTACTTC. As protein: CASSLDGTSGRNIQYF.

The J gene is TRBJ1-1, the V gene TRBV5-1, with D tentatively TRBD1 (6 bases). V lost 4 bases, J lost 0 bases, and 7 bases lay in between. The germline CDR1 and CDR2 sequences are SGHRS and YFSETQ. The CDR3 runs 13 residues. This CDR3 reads CASSQGLNTEAFF. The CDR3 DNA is TGCGCCAGCAGCCAGGGGTTGAACACTGAAGCTTTCTTT. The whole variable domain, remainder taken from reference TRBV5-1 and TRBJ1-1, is KAGVTQTPRYLIKTRGQQVTLSCSPISGHRSVSWYQQTPGQGLQFLFEYFSETQRNKGNFPGRFSGRQFSNSRSEMNVSTLELGDSALYLCASSQGLNTEAFFGQGTRLTVV.

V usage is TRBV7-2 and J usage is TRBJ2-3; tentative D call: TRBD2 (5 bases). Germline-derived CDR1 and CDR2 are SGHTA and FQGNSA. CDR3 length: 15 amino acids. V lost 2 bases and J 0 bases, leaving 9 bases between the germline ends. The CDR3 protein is CASSLRGGSTDTQYF. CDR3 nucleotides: TGTGCCAGCAGCTTACGCGGCGGGAGCACAGATACGCAGTATTTT.

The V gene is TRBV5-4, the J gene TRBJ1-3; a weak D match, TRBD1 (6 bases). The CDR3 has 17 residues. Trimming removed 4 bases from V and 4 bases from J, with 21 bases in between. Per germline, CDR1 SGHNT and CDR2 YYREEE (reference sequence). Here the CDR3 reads CASSRGTGDTLGNTIYF. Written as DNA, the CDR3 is TGTGCCAGCAGCCGGGGAACCGGGGACACACTGGGAAACACCATATATTTT.

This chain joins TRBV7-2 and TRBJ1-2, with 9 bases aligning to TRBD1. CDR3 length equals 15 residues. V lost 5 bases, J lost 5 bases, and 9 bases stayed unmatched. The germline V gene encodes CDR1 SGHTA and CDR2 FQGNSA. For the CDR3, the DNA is TGTGCCAGCAGCATTCTAGGACAGGGGCCTTATGGCTACACCTTC. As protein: CASSILGQGPYGYTF.

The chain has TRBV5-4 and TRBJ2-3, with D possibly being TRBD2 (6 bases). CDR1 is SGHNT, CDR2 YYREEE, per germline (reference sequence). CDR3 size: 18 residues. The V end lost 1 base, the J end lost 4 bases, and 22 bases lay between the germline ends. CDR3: CASSLMSGRGFGADTQYF. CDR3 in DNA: TGTGCCAGCAGCTTGATGAGCGGGCGCGGATTTGGAGCAGATACGCAGTATTTT. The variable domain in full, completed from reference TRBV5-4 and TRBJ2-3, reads ETGVTQSPTHLIKTRGQQVTLRCSSQSGHNTVSWYQQALGQGPQFIFQYYREEENGRGNFPPRFSGLQFPNYSSELNVNALELDDSALYLCASSLMSGRGFGADTQYFGPGTRLTVL.